The following is a T cell receptor (beta chain) sequence with its context. The antigen is unknown. This specimen comes from a study of a mutant IDH1 vaccine in newly diagnosed glioma. As to time point: week 35, safety follow-up. The investigators gave 300 ug of mutant IDH1 20-mer peptide in each vaccine dose, together with topical imiquimod. The study enrolled donors with new WHO grade 3 or 4 IDH1-mutant, ATRX-lost astrocytomas. Sequencing was performed with immunoSEQ multiplex PCR; in TCRdb, only in-frame clones are kept and a portion is missing. Here the sample spans tens of thousands of clones, 80% to 90% being singletons. The sequence was collected from a man in his forties with glioma. The input for sequencing was PBMCs, taken from a glioma patient whose treatment included an IDH1 peptide vaccine.

This CDR3 reads CASSSLLGAKNIQYF. The CDR3 region has the DNA TGTGCCAGCAGCTCGCTTCTAGGCGCCAAAAACATTCAGTACTTC. V is TRBV7-8 and J is TRBJ2-4; D unresolved. Germline loops: CDR1 SGHVS, CDR2 FQNEAQ. The V gene lost 4 bases and the J gene lost 1 base, with 11 bases spanning the gap. This CDR3 region has 15 residues.